This T cell receptor (beta chain) was found in a study of T cell repertoires in cytomegalovirus infection. Turning to the study itself: HLA-C-restricted CMV epitopes, recently identified, and well-studied HLA-B-restricted ones were used by the study. The public TCR beta signatures pointed to both CMV infection and matching HLA type.

V lost 4 bases and J lost 7, with 13 bases in between. Germline values: CDR1 MNHEY, CDR2 SMNVEV (reference sequence). This CDR3 has 13 amino acids. MiXCR, applied by TCRdb to the reads, yields one record per CDR3 protein. The sample has 750,000 to 900,000 distinct CDR3 sequences, 25% to 35% seen once. Study results and caveats: There were carriers of CMV plus the relevant HLA, and cumulative public TCR beta family frequency identified them. Dominating the ex vivo response were HLA-C-restricted CMV-specific TCR beta clonotypes.

As regards this clonotype: Its matching antigen is unknown.

This sample comprised cultured CD8+ T cells from PBMCs, obtained from culture after CMV antigen stimulation. The V gene is TRBV27, the J gene TRBJ1-2, with D perhaps TRBD1 (5 bases). This TCR came from a human donor in good health (CMV status not recorded). Some clones in this sample may be carry-over from other donors' samples. CDR3 in amino acids: CASSYGALSGYTF. The DNA of the CDR3 is TGTGCCAGCAGTTACGGGGCGTTGAGTGGCTACACCTTC.